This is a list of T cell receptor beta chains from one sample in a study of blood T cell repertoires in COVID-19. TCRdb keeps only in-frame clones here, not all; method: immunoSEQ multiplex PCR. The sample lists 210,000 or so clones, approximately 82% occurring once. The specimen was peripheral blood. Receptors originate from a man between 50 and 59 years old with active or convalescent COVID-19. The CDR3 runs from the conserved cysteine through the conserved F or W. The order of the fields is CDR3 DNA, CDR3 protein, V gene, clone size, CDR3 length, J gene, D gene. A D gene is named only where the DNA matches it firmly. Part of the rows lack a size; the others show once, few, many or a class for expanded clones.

CDR3 DNA: TGTGCCAGCAGCTCGAGAGACAGGGGGTATGGCTACACCTTC
CDR3 protein: CASSSRDRGYGYTF
V gene: TRBV7-8
clone size: -
CDR3 length: 14
J gene: TRBJ1-2
D gene: TRBD1

CDR3 DNA: TGTGCCAGCAGCTCTAAGGATGCGGGAGAAGAGACCCAGTACTTC
CDR3 protein: CASSSKDAGEETQYF
V gene: TRBV5-4
clone size: few
CDR3 length: 15
J gene: TRBJ2-5
D gene: TRBD2

CDR3 DNA: TGTGCCAGCTCACCAGGATTAGTATCAACGGGGGAGCAGTACTTC
CDR3 protein: CASSPGLVSTGEQYF
V gene: TRBV18
clone size: -
CDR3 length: 15
J gene: TRBJ2-7
D gene: -

CDR3 DNA: TGCAGCGACCACCCGGGACTAGCGGGAGAGAGGAATGAGCAGTTCTTC
CDR3 protein: CSDHPGLAGERNEQFF
V gene: TRBV29-1
clone size: -
CDR3 length: 16
J gene: TRBJ2-1
D gene: TRBD2

CDR3 DNA: TGTGCCAGTAGTATAAGTGGGAGGGCCGCAGATACGCAGTATTTT
CDR3 protein: CASSISGRAADTQYF
V gene: TRBV19
clone size: -
CDR3 length: 15
J gene: TRBJ2-3
D gene: TRBD2

CDR3 DNA: TGTGCTAGTGGTTTCCACAGGGGCCTGAACACTGAAGCTTTCTTT
CDR3 protein: CASGFHRGLNTEAFF
V gene: TRBV12-5
clone size: -
CDR3 length: 15
J gene: TRBJ1-1
D gene: TRBD1

CDR3 DNA: TGTGCCAGCAGTTACCGGCGGGGGGCCTCTATCTCCTACGAGCAGTACTTC
CDR3 protein: CASSYRRGASISYEQYF
V gene: TRBV6-2/TRBV6-3
clone size: -
CDR3 length: 17
J gene: TRBJ2-7
D gene: TRBD2

CDR3 DNA: TGTGCCAGCAGCACTTCCGGGACAGGGAATGAAAAACTGTTTTTT
CDR3 protein: CASSTSGTGNEKLFF
V gene: TRBV9
clone size: -
CDR3 length: 15
J gene: TRBJ1-4
D gene: TRBD1

CDR3 DNA: TGTGCCAGCAGCCGAAGCGGGAAGCTAGATACGCAGTATTTT
CDR3 protein: CASSRSGKLDTQYF
V gene: TRBV9
clone size: -
CDR3 length: 14
J gene: TRBJ2-3
D gene: TRBD2

CDR3 DNA: TGTGCCACCAGTCGGGAAGAGGCAGGGGGCATTCACGAGACCCAGTACTTC
CDR3 protein: CATSREEAGGIHETQYF
V gene: TRBV24-1
clone size: -
CDR3 length: 17
J gene: TRBJ2-5
D gene: TRBD1

CDR3 DNA: TGTGCCAGCCTAGGGGAAGTTTCGCTTGGCTACACCTTC
CDR3 protein: CASLGEVSLGYTF
V gene: TRBV25-1
clone size: -
CDR3 length: 13
J gene: TRBJ1-2
D gene: -

CDR3 DNA: TGTGCCAGCAGTAATTGGGGTAGGGGCGAGCAGTACTTC
CDR3 protein: CASSNWGRGEQYF
V gene: TRBV27
clone size: few
CDR3 length: 13
J gene: TRBJ2-7
D gene: -

CDR3 DNA: TGTGCCAGCAGTTTATTGCGCCGACAAGAGACCCAGTACTTC
CDR3 protein: CASSLLRRQETQYF
V gene: TRBV28
clone size: once
CDR3 length: 14
J gene: TRBJ2-5
D gene: -

CDR3 DNA: TGTGCCAGCAGCTCAATGACAGGGGCGCTCGACTATGGCTACACCTTC
CDR3 protein: CASSSMTGALDYGYTF
V gene: TRBV6-2/TRBV6-3
clone size: -
CDR3 length: 16
J gene: TRBJ1-2
D gene: TRBD1

CDR3 DNA: TGTGCCAGCAGACGACTTAGCACTGAAGCTTTCTTT
CDR3 protein: CASRRLSTEAFF
V gene: TRBV7-2
clone size: once
CDR3 length: 12
J gene: TRBJ1-1
D gene: -

CDR3 DNA: TGCGCCAGCAGCTTGGGGACAGGGCTGACGCCCCAGCATTTT
CDR3 protein: CASSLGTGLTPQHF
V gene: TRBV5-1
clone size: few
CDR3 length: 14
J gene: TRBJ1-5
D gene: TRBD1

CDR3 DNA: TGCGCCAGCAGCCCGGGTGGGTCCGCCTACAATGAGCAGTTCTTC
CDR3 protein: CASSPGGSAYNEQFF
V gene: TRBV5-1
clone size: few
CDR3 length: 15
J gene: TRBJ2-1
D gene: -

CDR3 DNA: TGTGCCAGCAGCTCCCCCCCGGGGGGCCCCGGGGAGCTGTTTTTT
CDR3 protein: CASSSPPGGPGELFF
V gene: TRBV7-2
clone size: -
CDR3 length: 15
J gene: TRBJ2-2
D gene: -

CDR3 DNA: TGTGCCAGCAGCCCCCTACGGGGGGCCACTGAAGCTTTCTTT
CDR3 protein: CASSPLRGATEAFF
V gene: TRBV5-5
clone size: few
CDR3 length: 14
J gene: TRBJ1-1
D gene: -

CDR3 DNA: TGTGCCAGCAGTTACTTTATGAACAGGAAGAATTCACCCCTCCACTTT
CDR3 protein: CASSYFMNRKNSPLHF
V gene: TRBV6-5
clone size: -
CDR3 length: 16
J gene: TRBJ1-6
D gene: -

CDR3 DNA: TGTGCCAGCAGTTACTACAGGCCGAGCACAGATACGCAGTATTTT
CDR3 protein: CASSYYRPSTDTQYF
V gene: TRBV6-5
clone size: -
CDR3 length: 15
J gene: TRBJ2-3
D gene: -

CDR3 DNA: TGTGCCAGTAGTATAGGGGCTGGGTACAATGAGCAGTTCTTC
CDR3 protein: CASSIGAGYNEQFF
V gene: TRBV19
clone size: -
CDR3 length: 14
J gene: TRBJ2-1
D gene: -

CDR3 DNA: TGTGCCAGCAGTAAGGGACAGGTCCCAGATACGCAGTATTTT
CDR3 protein: CASSKGQVPDTQYF
V gene: TRBV2
clone size: -
CDR3 length: 14
J gene: TRBJ2-3
D gene: TRBD1

CDR3 DNA: TGTGCCAGCAGCCGAGCAGGTTCCCAAGAGACCCAGTACTTC
CDR3 protein: CASSRAGSQETQYF
V gene: TRBV3-1/TRBV3-2
clone size: -
CDR3 length: 14
J gene: TRBJ2-5
D gene: -

CDR3 DNA: TGTGCCAGCAGTTACAGCACCCACTCCACAGATACGCAGTATTTT
CDR3 protein: CASSYSTHSTDTQYF
V gene: TRBV6-2/TRBV6-3
clone size: -
CDR3 length: 15
J gene: TRBJ2-3
D gene: -

CDR3 DNA: TGCGCCAGCAGCTCCTCAGGTAGCGGGGGGGGAGAGACCCAGTACTTC
CDR3 protein: CASSSSGSGGGETQYF
V gene: TRBV4-1
clone size: -
CDR3 length: 16
J gene: TRBJ2-5
D gene: TRBD2

CDR3 DNA: TGCGCCAGCAGCCAAGGAAGGACAGGGACCGGCTACACCTTC
CDR3 protein: CASSQGRTGTGYTF
V gene: TRBV4-1
clone size: -
CDR3 length: 14
J gene: TRBJ1-2
D gene: TRBD1

CDR3 DNA: TGTGCCAGTAGTATTAAGGCGAGGCGGGGTCTCAACTATGGCTACACCTTC
CDR3 protein: CASSIKARRGLNYGYTF
V gene: TRBV19
clone size: -
CDR3 length: 17
J gene: TRBJ1-2
D gene: -

CDR3 DNA: TGTGCCAGTATCCATGGGACAGGGGTGAACACCGGGGAGCTGTTTTTT
CDR3 protein: CASIHGTGVNTGELFF
V gene: TRBV19
clone size: -
CDR3 length: 16
J gene: TRBJ2-2
D gene: TRBD1

CDR3 DNA: TGCGCCAGCAGTGAGTCGGCGGGATCCTACGAGCAGTACTTC
CDR3 protein: CASSESAGSYEQYF
V gene: TRBV10-2
clone size: -
CDR3 length: 14
J gene: TRBJ2-7
D gene: -

CDR3 DNA: TGTGCCAGCAGACGCAGGAGGAGCTCCTACGAGCAGTACTTC
CDR3 protein: CASRRRRSSYEQYF
V gene: TRBV6-5
clone size: once
CDR3 length: 14
J gene: TRBJ2-7
D gene: -

CDR3 DNA: TGTGCCAGCAGTTTTGGGGGACAGGGTCGTAGTTCCAATGAAAAACTGTTTTTT
CDR3 protein: CASSFGGQGRSSNEKLFF
V gene: TRBV27
clone size: -
CDR3 length: 18
J gene: TRBJ1-4
D gene: TRBD1

CDR3 DNA: TGTGCCAGCAGCCCCCGTGGGCTAGCGGGCCTCAATGAGCAGTTCTTC
CDR3 protein: CASSPRGLAGLNEQFF
V gene: TRBV7-3
clone size: few
CDR3 length: 16
J gene: TRBJ2-1
D gene: TRBD2

CDR3 DNA: TGTGCCAGCAGCTTGGATGCCGGACAGTATGGCTACACCTTC
CDR3 protein: CASSLDAGQYGYTF
V gene: TRBV7-9
clone size: -
CDR3 length: 14
J gene: TRBJ1-2
D gene: -

CDR3 DNA: TGTGCCTGGAGTTTCCGCGGGTACACTGAAGCTTTCTTT
CDR3 protein: CAWSFRGYTEAFF
V gene: TRBV30
clone size: -
CDR3 length: 13
J gene: TRBJ1-1
D gene: -

CDR3 DNA: TGTGCCAGCAGGTCCCCGGGGATTTCGAACACCGGGGAGCTGTTTTTT
CDR3 protein: CASRSPGISNTGELFF
V gene: TRBV9
clone size: -
CDR3 length: 16
J gene: TRBJ2-2
D gene: -

CDR3 DNA: TGCGCCAGCAGCTTGGCCCCCGGTATTCGACAGGGGGCGGAAACCGGGGAGCTGTTTTTT
CDR3 protein: CASSLAPGIRQGAETGELFF
V gene: TRBV5-1
clone size: -
CDR3 length: 20
J gene: TRBJ2-2
D gene: TRBD1

CDR3 DNA: TGCGCCAGCAGCTGGGGACTGCAAGAGACCCAGTACTTC
CDR3 protein: CASSWGLQETQYF
V gene: TRBV5-1
clone size: -
CDR3 length: 13
J gene: TRBJ2-5
D gene: -

CDR3 DNA: TGTGCCTGGAATGGAGGGCACGGGGGCAATCAGCCCCAGCATTTT
CDR3 protein: CAWNGGHGGNQPQHF
V gene: TRBV30
clone size: -
CDR3 length: 15
J gene: TRBJ1-5
D gene: -

CDR3 DNA: TGTGCCAGCAGCTTCAGGCCCGGGGGAGAGAATGGCTACACCTTC
CDR3 protein: CASSFRPGGENGYTF
V gene: TRBV14
clone size: -
CDR3 length: 15
J gene: TRBJ1-2
D gene: -

CDR3 DNA: TGCGCCAGCACCCCAAGGACAGGTCAATCGGAGACCCAGTACTTC
CDR3 protein: CASTPRTGQSETQYF
V gene: TRBV5-1
clone size: -
CDR3 length: 15
J gene: TRBJ2-5
D gene: TRBD1

CDR3 DNA: TGTGCCAGCAGGTCAGGGGGGTACTCACCCCTCCACTTT
CDR3 protein: CASRSGGYSPLHF
V gene: TRBV2
clone size: once
CDR3 length: 13
J gene: TRBJ1-6
D gene: TRBD1

CDR3 DNA: TGTGCCAGCAGCGTAACGTGGGCCCCGGGGGAGACCCAGTACTTC
CDR3 protein: CASSVTWAPGETQYF
V gene: TRBV9
clone size: -
CDR3 length: 15
J gene: TRBJ2-5
D gene: -

CDR3 DNA: TGTGCCTGGAGTGTGAGGACAGGCAATCAGCCCCAGCATTTT
CDR3 protein: CAWSVRTGNQPQHF
V gene: TRBV30
clone size: -
CDR3 length: 14
J gene: TRBJ1-5
D gene: -

CDR3 DNA: TGTGCCAGCAGCTTAGGCCATCGGACTGAAGCTTTCTTT
CDR3 protein: CASSLGHRTEAFF
V gene: TRBV7-8
clone size: -
CDR3 length: 13
J gene: TRBJ1-1
D gene: -

CDR3 DNA: TGCGCCAGCAAACTAGACCGCTTAAGCAATCAGCCCCAGCATTTT
CDR3 protein: CASKLDRLSNQPQHF
V gene: TRBV10-2
clone size: -
CDR3 length: 15
J gene: TRBJ1-5
D gene: -

CDR3 DNA: TGTGCCAGCAGCGACAGGCTAGCGAACACCGGGGAGCTGTTTTTT
CDR3 protein: CASSDRLANTGELFF
V gene: TRBV6-2/TRBV6-3
clone size: -
CDR3 length: 15
J gene: TRBJ2-2
D gene: -

CDR3 DNA: TGTGCCAGCAGCCAAGTTGGGGGACTAGCGGGAGAAGTATATGAGCAGTTCTTC
CDR3 protein: CASSQVGGLAGEVYEQFF
V gene: TRBV4-2
clone size: -
CDR3 length: 18
J gene: TRBJ2-1
D gene: TRBD2

CDR3 DNA: TGTGCCAGCAGCTTGGCTAGGGGACCGGGACAGGGGTCCTACGAGCAGTACTTC
CDR3 protein: CASSLARGPGQGSYEQYF
V gene: TRBV5-6
clone size: -
CDR3 length: 18
J gene: TRBJ2-7
D gene: TRBD1

CDR3 DNA: TGTGCCAGTAGTATAGAAAGGACTAGCGGCACCGGGGAGCTGTTTTTT
CDR3 protein: CASSIERTSGTGELFF
V gene: TRBV19
clone size: -
CDR3 length: 16
J gene: TRBJ2-2
D gene: TRBD2

CDR3 DNA: TGTGCCAGCAGCTTAGGTCAGGGGCGCGGCTACACCTTC
CDR3 protein: CASSLGQGRGYTF
V gene: TRBV13
clone size: -
CDR3 length: 13
J gene: TRBJ1-2
D gene: -

CDR3 DNA: TGTGCCAGCAGCTCCCTAGTGGGACAAGTTTATACGCAGTATTTT
CDR3 protein: CASSSLVGQVYTQYF
V gene: TRBV13
clone size: many
CDR3 length: 15
J gene: TRBJ2-3
D gene: -